This T cell receptor (beta chain) was recorded in a study of blood T cell repertoires in COVID-19. Across the study: COVID-19 samples collected from the United States, Italy and Spain covered acute and convalescent phases. Sources were T cells, B-cell-depleted T cells, or PBMCs; the material itself was cDNA or gDNA.

V shed 8 bases and J shed 0 bases, with 24 bases lying between them. Germline V gene data show CDR1 as MNHEY and CDR2 as SVGEGT. The CDR3 totals 18 residues. In the study's own analysis: It was from reference gene primer amplification that nucleated cell counts were estimated. Assay: immunoSEQ multiplex PCR; the TCRdb copy retains only in-frame clones and omits some. Clonal size and the V and J genes are those of that table, whereas D and trimming came from the DNA. This sample has some 38,000 clones, with 80% to 85% found just once. Sequenced input: peripheral blood. This receptor was identified in a man aged 55 to 69 with COVID-19, enrolled during active disease. The rearrangement joins TRBV6-2 or TRBV6-3 to TRBJ2-3; D not certain. CDR3 sequence (DNA): TGTGCCAGCGGCCACCCGGGTTATAGACCAAGTAGCACAGATACGCAGTATTTT. Translated, it gives CASGHPGYRPSSTDTQYF.